A selection of T cell receptor beta chains follows, all from one sample in a study of T cell responses to AZD1222 COVID-19 vaccine. The table came from immunoSEQ multiplex PCR; TCRdb's copy has only in-frame clones and leaves some out. The sample holds about 150,000 clones, over 80% seen once. The starting material was peripheral blood, obtained 28 days after the second AZD1222 dose. The source is an adult who received the AZD1222 COVID-19 vaccine. Each CDR3 is given with its conserved first and last residue. The order of the fields is J gene, D gene, V gene, clone size, CDR3 protein, CDR3 DNA. A D gene is named only where the DNA matches it firmly. Only part of the rows carry a size: once, few, many, or a class if the clone is expanded.

J gene: TRBJ2-7; D gene: -; V gene: TRBV6-2/TRBV6-3; clone size: -; CDR3 protein: CASSAQGRAIYEQYF; CDR3 DNA: TGTGCCAGCAGTGCACAGGGCCGCGCCATCTACGAGCAGTACTTC
J gene: TRBJ2-2; D gene: TRBD1; V gene: TRBV7-3; clone size: -; CDR3 protein: CASSYIGTANTGELFF; CDR3 DNA: TGTGCCAGCAGCTATATAGGGACAGCGAACACCGGGGAGCTGTTTTTT
J gene: TRBJ1-2; D gene: TRBD1; V gene: TRBV24-1; clone size: -; CDR3 protein: CATSDPGQGNGYTF; CDR3 DNA: TGTGCCACCAGTGATCCGGGACAGGGAAATGGCTACACCTTC
J gene: TRBJ2-1; D gene: TRBD1; V gene: TRBV9; clone size: -; CDR3 protein: CASSVEQGDNEQFF; CDR3 DNA: TGTGCCAGCAGCGTAGAACAGGGGGACAATGAGCAGTTCTTC
J gene: TRBJ1-1; D gene: -; V gene: TRBV27; clone size: -; CDR3 protein: CASSLSINTEAFF; CDR3 DNA: TGTGCCAGCAGTTTATCGATAAACACTGAAGCTTTCTTT
J gene: TRBJ2-7; D gene: -; V gene: TRBV6-5; clone size: few; CDR3 protein: CASHRGSRTSYEQYF; CDR3 DNA: TGTGCCAGCCACCGGGGGTCTCGCACTTCCTACGAGCAGTACTTC
J gene: TRBJ2-1; D gene: -; V gene: TRBV4-2; clone size: few; CDR3 protein: CASSLIADSYNEQFF; CDR3 DNA: TGTGCCAGCAGCTTAATAGCGGACTCCTACAATGAGCAGTTCTTC
J gene: TRBJ2-3; D gene: -; V gene: TRBV28; clone size: few; CDR3 protein: CASSDEVERGQYF; CDR3 DNA: TGTGCCAGCAGCGACGAGGTGGAAAGGGGGCAGTATTTT
J gene: TRBJ2-5; D gene: -; V gene: TRBV7-2; clone size: -; CDR3 protein: CASSLVGRERETQYF; CDR3 DNA: TGTGCCAGCAGCTTAGTCGGCCGGGAGAGAGAGACCCAGTACTTC
J gene: TRBJ1-3; D gene: -; V gene: TRBV7-9; clone size: -; CDR3 protein: CASSPPNSGNTIYF; CDR3 DNA: TGTGCCAGCAGCCCCCCGAACTCTGGAAACACCATATATTTT
J gene: TRBJ1-4; D gene: TRBD1; V gene: TRBV10-3; clone size: -; CDR3 protein: CAISATGGRDEKLFF; CDR3 DNA: TGTGCCATCAGCGCCACAGGGGGGAGAGATGAAAAACTGTTTTTT
J gene: TRBJ2-5; D gene: -; V gene: TRBV7-8; clone size: -; CDR3 protein: CASSFLGGAETQYF; CDR3 DNA: TGTGCCAGCAGCTTCTTAGGAGGAGCGGAGACCCAGTACTTC
J gene: TRBJ2-7; D gene: TRBD1; V gene: TRBV29-1; clone size: once; CDR3 protein: CSVGSRTGGIEQYF; CDR3 DNA: TGCAGCGTTGGGAGTCGGACAGGGGGCATCGAGCAGTACTTC
J gene: TRBJ2-3; D gene: -; V gene: TRBV29-1; clone size: -; CDR3 protein: CSGILTDTQYF; CDR3 DNA: TGCAGCGGCATTCTCACAGATACGCAGTATTTT
J gene: TRBJ1-1; D gene: -; V gene: TRBV28; clone size: -; CDR3 protein: CASSLRVGTEAFF; CDR3 DNA: TGTGCCAGCAGTTTACGAGTGGGTACTGAAGCTTTCTTT